By frequency in the sample, the clone carrying this T cell receptor (beta chain) is large. This CDR3 contains 16 residues. Germline CDR1 MGHRA, CDR2 YSYEKL. With 1 base removed from V and 0 bases from J, the gap between germline ends came to 10 bases. This sample was included in a study of blood T cell repertoires in COVID-19. Study as a whole: Samples representing acute and convalescent COVID-19 were sourced from the United States, Italy and Spain.

Authors' methods: Reference gene primer amplification in the assay estimated nucleated cell counts. TCRdb keeps only in-frame clones here, not all; method: immunoSEQ multiplex PCR. Clone size and the V and J calls come from that table; the DNA yielded D and trimming. This repertoire shows some 7,900 clones, about four fifths found once; its top ten account for 18%. The source material was peripheral blood. The receptor was derived from a human donor with active COVID-19. The donor label of this sample is uncertain. The chain carries TRBV4-1 and TRBJ1-5; D may be TRBD1 (6 bases). The CDR3 coding sequence is TGCGCCAGCAGCCAAGGGACAGAGCATAGCAATCAGCCCCAGCATTTT. This gives the protein CASSQGTEHSNQPQHF.